The clone carrying this TCR beta chain was seen more than once but under ten times. The data originate from a study of T cell repertoires in cytomegalovirus infection. As for the study in general: Indications of both CMV infection and matching HLA type were provided by public TCR beta signatures.

Between the trimmed V and J ends, which lost 5 bases and 0 bases, there was a span of 10 bases. The CDR3 totals 14 residues. The germline V gene encodes CDR1 SGHNT and CDR2 YENEEA. One entry per CDR3 protein results from TCRdb running MiXCR on the reads. The sample includes 150,000 to 200,000 distinct CDR3 sequences, approximately 9.7% of them seen just once. The sequenced material came from PBMCs. The TCR comes from a human donor in good health (CMV status not recorded). Some clones in this sample may be carry-over from other donors' samples. The chain uses TRBV11-3 and TRBJ1-2, with D maybe TRBD1 (5 bases). The CDR3 DNA reads TGTGCCAGCAGCGAGGGACCGGCTAACTATGGCTACACCTTC. This codes for CASSEGPANYGYTF.